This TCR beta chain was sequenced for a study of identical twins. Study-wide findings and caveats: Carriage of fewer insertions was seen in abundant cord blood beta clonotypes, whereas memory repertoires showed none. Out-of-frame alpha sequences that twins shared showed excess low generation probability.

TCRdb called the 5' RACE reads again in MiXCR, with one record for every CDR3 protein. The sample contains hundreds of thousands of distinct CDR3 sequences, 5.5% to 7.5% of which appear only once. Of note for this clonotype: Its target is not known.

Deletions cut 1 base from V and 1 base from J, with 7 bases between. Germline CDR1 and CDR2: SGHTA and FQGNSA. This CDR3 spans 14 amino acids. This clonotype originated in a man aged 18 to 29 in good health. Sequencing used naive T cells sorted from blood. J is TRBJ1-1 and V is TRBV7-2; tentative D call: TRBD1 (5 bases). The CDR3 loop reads CASSLVDRNTEAFF. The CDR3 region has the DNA TGTGCCAGCAGCTTAGTCGACAGGAACACTGAAGCTTTCTTT.